Below, one TCR beta chain is given with its context. A sample-barcoded 5' primer and a J-beta primer mix were used in a second PCR of about 6 to 11 cycles. MiXCR was run by TCRdb on the 5' RACE reads, yielding one entry per CDR3 protein. Seen here are about 570,000 distinct CDR3 sequences, over 25% observed once, and the top ten hold about 3.9%. The data stem from a study of blood T cells in healthy people across ages. This CDR3 region has 14 residues. The J segment lost 5 bases and the V segment lost 5 bases, leaving 8 bases of the junction unmatched. The germline V gene has CDR1 MNHEY and CDR2 SMNVEV (reference sequence). This sample was shared with a second study, whose subject was T cells of mothers and their children. In that study: Donation was provided by three healthy Caucasian mothers along with their six children.

The chain has TRBV27 and TRBJ2-7, with TRBD2 identical over 8 bases. The TCR comes from a boy aged 2 to 9 in good health. The source material was blood. CDR3 amino acids: CASSRRGGPHEQYF. The CDR3 DNA reads as TGTGCCAGCAGTCGCCGGGGGGGCCCCCACGAGCAGTACTTC.